This is a list of T cell receptor beta chains from one sample in a study of T cells after yellow fever vaccination. TCRdb re-derived calls from the 5' RACE reads in MiXCR, one entry per CDR3 protein. The sample records approximately 90,000 distinct CDR3 sequences, about 6% being singletons. Here the sequenced sample was CD8+ T cells sorted from PBMCs, taken 10 days after the yellow fever booster vaccination. All receptors derive from a man between 18 and 29 years old who received the YFV17D yellow fever vaccine. Each CDR3 is given with its conserved first and last residue. Fields, in order: V gene, D gene, J gene, clone size, CDR3 protein, CDR3 DNA. A D gene is named only where the DNA matches it firmly. Expanded clones are given a class, and other clones once, few, many or no size at all.

v_call: TRBV11-2
d_call: NA
j_call: TRBJ2-3
clone_size: few
cdr3_aa: CASSRGSYITDTQYF
cdr3_nt: TGTGCCAGCAGCCGGGGATCCTACATCACAGATACGCAGTATTTT

v_call: TRBV5-1
d_call: NA
j_call: TRBJ1-1
clone_size: NA
cdr3_aa: CASIPGPLSNTEAFF
cdr3_nt: TGCGCCAGCATTCCGGGACCTCTATCGAACACTGAAGCTTTCTTT

v_call: TRBV3-1
d_call: TRBD1
j_call: TRBJ1-6
clone_size: NA
cdr3_aa: CASSQPRQGRNNSPLHF
cdr3_nt: TGTGCCAGCAGCCAACCTAGACAGGGGAGGAATAATTCACCCCTCCACTTT

v_call: TRBV9
d_call: NA
j_call: TRBJ1-5
clone_size: few
cdr3_aa: CASSVNGGLNQPQHF
cdr3_nt: TGTGCCAGCAGCGTGAATGGAGGACTCAATCAGCCCCAGCATTTT

v_call: TRBV19
d_call: NA
j_call: TRBJ1-1
clone_size: few
cdr3_aa: CASTPRGQIVMNTEAFF
cdr3_nt: TGTGCCAGTACCCCTCGGGGGCAAATCGTAATGAACACTGAAGCTTTCTTT

v_call: TRBV5-1
d_call: TRBD1
j_call: TRBJ2-2
clone_size: many
cdr3_aa: CASSVTGVVPGELFF
cdr3_nt: TGCGCCAGCAGCGTGACAGGGGTTGTGCCCGGGGAGCTGTTTTTT

v_call: TRBV4-1
d_call: NA
j_call: TRBJ2-1
clone_size: many
cdr3_aa: CASSQGGVNEQFF
cdr3_nt: TGCGCCAGCAGCCAAGGGGGAGTGAATGAGCAGTTCTTC

v_call: TRBV4-1
d_call: TRBD1
j_call: TRBJ2-3
clone_size: NA
cdr3_aa: CASSRRQGRETDTQYF
cdr3_nt: TGCGCCAGCAGCCGCCGACAGGGTCGAGAGACAGATACGCAGTATTTT

v_call: TRBV9
d_call: NA
j_call: TRBJ1-1
clone_size: few
cdr3_aa: CASSVEPGMNTEAFF
cdr3_nt: TGTGCCAGCAGCGTAGAACCGGGAATGAACACTGAAGCTTTCTTT

v_call: TRBV6-2/TRBV6-3
d_call: TRBD1
j_call: TRBJ2-5
clone_size: many
cdr3_aa: CASTRRGRGQETQYF
cdr3_nt: TGTGCCAGCACCCGCCGGGGCAGGGGGCAAGAGACCCAGTACTTC

v_call: TRBV28
d_call: TRBD1
j_call: TRBJ2-2
clone_size: NA
cdr3_aa: CASISQGRDTGELFF
cdr3_nt: TGTGCCAGCATCTCACAGGGGAGAGACACCGGGGAGCTGTTTTTT

v_call: TRBV5-1
d_call: NA
j_call: TRBJ2-6
clone_size: many
cdr3_aa: CASSLYSGANVLTF
cdr3_nt: TGCGCCAGCAGCTTGTACTCTGGGGCCAACGTCCTGACTTTC

v_call: TRBV7-9
d_call: NA
j_call: TRBJ2-7
clone_size: NA
cdr3_aa: CASRSDGAYEQYF
cdr3_nt: TGTGCCAGCAGGTCGGACGGCGCCTACGAGCAGTACTTC

v_call: TRBV6-2/TRBV6-3
d_call: NA
j_call: TRBJ2-3
clone_size: few
cdr3_aa: CASSSIRTQPTDTQYF
cdr3_nt: TGTGCCAGCAGTTCAATTAGGACCCAACCGACAGATACGCAGTATTTT

v_call: TRBV12-3/TRBV12-4
d_call: NA
j_call: TRBJ1-2
clone_size: few
cdr3_aa: CASRQDGGGYTF
cdr3_nt: TGTGCCAGCCGACAGGACGGCGGGGGCTACACCTTC

v_call: TRBV11-3
d_call: NA
j_call: TRBJ2-2
clone_size: NA
cdr3_aa: CARLADANTGELFF
cdr3_nt: TGTGCCAGATTAGCGGACGCGAACACCGGGGAGCTGTTTTTT

v_call: TRBV7-9
d_call: NA
j_call: TRBJ1-1
clone_size: NA
cdr3_aa: CASSLVAMNTEAFF
cdr3_nt: TGTGCCAGCAGCTTAGTGGCGATGAACACTGAAGCTTTCTTT

v_call: TRBV6-5
d_call: NA
j_call: TRBJ1-2
clone_size: few
cdr3_aa: CASSPYPDRRGGYGYTF
cdr3_nt: TGTGCCAGCAGCCCCTACCCTGACAGGCGGGGTGGCTATGGCTACACCTTC

v_call: TRBV28
d_call: TRBD1
j_call: TRBJ1-2
clone_size: few
cdr3_aa: CASSRTGSGYGYTF
cdr3_nt: TGTGCCAGCAGCCGGACAGGGTCGGGCTATGGCTACACCTTC

v_call: TRBV6-6
d_call: TRBD2
j_call: TRBJ2-3
clone_size: few
cdr3_aa: CASTPREGRNTDTQYF
cdr3_nt: TGTGCCAGCACACCAAGGGAGGGACGGAACACAGATACGCAGTATTTT

v_call: TRBV5-1
d_call: NA
j_call: TRBJ2-7
clone_size: NA
cdr3_aa: CASKDGESSYEQYF
cdr3_nt: TGCGCCAGCAAAGACGGAGAAAGCTCCTACGAGCAGTACTTC

v_call: TRBV5-1
d_call: NA
j_call: TRBJ2-3
clone_size: many
cdr3_aa: CASSTRDGSTDTQYF
cdr3_nt: TGCGCCAGCAGTACCCGGGACGGCAGCACAGATACGCAGTATTTT

v_call: TRBV5-1
d_call: NA
j_call: TRBJ1-1
clone_size: NA
cdr3_aa: CASSLGHSGRSNTEAFF
cdr3_nt: TGCGCCAGCAGCTTGGGCCACTCGGGACGGTCTAACACTGAAGCTTTCTTT

v_call: TRBV29-1
d_call: TRBD1
j_call: TRBJ2-1
clone_size: NA
cdr3_aa: CSVEPGQGEQFF
cdr3_nt: TGCAGCGTTGAGCCGGGACAGGGAGAGCAGTTCTTC

v_call: TRBV2
d_call: NA
j_call: TRBJ2-2
clone_size: many
cdr3_aa: CASSESGPPNTGELFF
cdr3_nt: TGTGCCAGCAGTGAATCGGGGCCCCCGAACACCGGGGAGCTGTTTTTT

v_call: TRBV12-3/TRBV12-4
d_call: NA
j_call: TRBJ2-2
clone_size: large
cdr3_aa: CASSQGTGELFF
cdr3_nt: TGTGCCAGCAGCCAGGGAACCGGGGAGCTGTTTTTT

v_call: TRBV7-6
d_call: NA
j_call: TRBJ2-1
clone_size: many
cdr3_aa: CASSLAPTSGNEQFF
cdr3_nt: TGTGCCAGCAGCTTAGCCCCTACCTCGGGCAATGAGCAGTTCTTC

v_call: TRBV5-1
d_call: TRBD1
j_call: TRBJ2-2
clone_size: many
cdr3_aa: CASSWTGNTGELFF
cdr3_nt: TGCGCCAGCAGCTGGACAGGGAACACCGGGGAGCTGTTTTTT

v_call: TRBV4-1
d_call: NA
j_call: TRBJ2-3
clone_size: few
cdr3_aa: CASSQDDGRGIGDTQYF
cdr3_nt: TGCGCCAGCAGCCAAGATGACGGAAGGGGGATCGGTGATACGCAGTATTTT

v_call: TRBV12-3/TRBV12-4
d_call: NA
j_call: TRBJ1-2
clone_size: NA
cdr3_aa: CASSPALGQGFYGYTF
cdr3_nt: TGTGCCAGCAGTCCTGCCTTGGGGCAAGGGTTTTATGGCTACACCTTC

v_call: TRBV9
d_call: NA
j_call: TRBJ1-1
clone_size: many
cdr3_aa: CASSVREPRGERDTEAFF
cdr3_nt: TGTGCCAGCAGCGTACGGGAACCTCGGGGAGAGAGGGACACTGAAGCTTTCTTT

v_call: TRBV6-6
d_call: TRBD1
j_call: TRBJ2-7
clone_size: NA
cdr3_aa: CVTGVYEQYF
cdr3_nt: TGCGTAACAGGGGTCTACGAGCAGTACTTC

v_call: TRBV6-6
d_call: NA
j_call: TRBJ2-3
clone_size: NA
cdr3_aa: CASRRGQTPSTDTQYF
cdr3_nt: TGTGCCAGCAGAAGGGGTCAGACGCCGAGCACAGATACGCAGTATTTT

v_call: TRBV30
d_call: NA
j_call: TRBJ2-3
clone_size: few
cdr3_aa: CAWVRGQSTDTQYF
cdr3_nt: TGTGCCTGGGTGCGGGGACAGAGCACAGATACGCAGTATTTT

v_call: TRBV29-1
d_call: NA
j_call: TRBJ2-5
clone_size: few
cdr3_aa: CSVEWGRGGQETQYF
cdr3_nt: TGCAGCGTTGAATGGGGCAGGGGTGGCCAAGAGACCCAGTACTTC

v_call: TRBV12-3/TRBV12-4
d_call: NA
j_call: TRBJ2-1
clone_size: few
cdr3_aa: CASSLYKMDEQFF
cdr3_nt: TGTGCCAGCAGTTTATATAAGATGGATGAGCAGTTCTTC

v_call: TRBV12-3/TRBV12-4
d_call: NA
j_call: TRBJ2-7
clone_size: NA
cdr3_aa: CASSLGRYYEQYF
cdr3_nt: TGTGCCAGCAGTCTAGGACGGTACTACGAGCAGTACTTC

v_call: TRBV29-1
d_call: NA
j_call: TRBJ2-2
clone_size: few
cdr3_aa: CSAGWTENTGELFF
cdr3_nt: TGCAGCGCTGGATGGACGGAGAACACCGGGGAGCTGTTTTTT

v_call: TRBV7-9
d_call: TRBD2
j_call: TRBJ2-1
clone_size: NA
cdr3_aa: CASSLLLRSGGLNEQFF
cdr3_nt: TGTGCCAGCAGCTTACTCCTTCGGAGCGGGGGACTCAATGAGCAGTTCTTC

v_call: TRBV4-1
d_call: NA
j_call: TRBJ1-5
clone_size: many
cdr3_aa: CASSQELRANQPQHF
cdr3_nt: TGCGCCAGCAGCCAAGAGTTGAGGGCCAATCAGCCCCAGCATTTT

v_call: TRBV5-1
d_call: NA
j_call: TRBJ1-1
clone_size: few
cdr3_aa: CASSSETLEAFF
cdr3_nt: TGCGCCAGCAGCTCGGAAACCCTTGAAGCTTTCTTT

v_call: TRBV7-2
d_call: NA
j_call: TRBJ2-1
clone_size: NA
cdr3_aa: CASSGRSYNEQFF
cdr3_nt: TGTGCCAGCTCGGGACGGTCCTACAATGAGCAGTTCTTC

v_call: TRBV4-3
d_call: NA
j_call: TRBJ2-1
clone_size: NA
cdr3_aa: CASSQGGRQVYNEQFF
cdr3_nt: TGCGCCAGCAGCCAAGGAGGGAGACAAGTTTACAATGAGCAGTTCTTC

v_call: TRBV6-1
d_call: NA
j_call: TRBJ1-1
clone_size: NA
cdr3_aa: CASSDPRAEAFF
cdr3_nt: TGTGCCAGCAGTGACCCCAGGGCTGAAGCTTTCTTT

v_call: TRBV20-1
d_call: NA
j_call: TRBJ2-2
clone_size: many
cdr3_aa: CSARDLGELFF
cdr3_nt: TGCAGTGCTAGAGATCTCGGGGAGCTGTTTTTT

v_call: TRBV7-2
d_call: TRBD2
j_call: TRBJ2-3
clone_size: many
cdr3_aa: CASSQRAGGWADTQYF
cdr3_nt: TGTGCCAGCAGCCAAAGAGCGGGGGGCTGGGCAGATACGCAGTATTTT

v_call: TRBV4-3
d_call: TRBD1
j_call: TRBJ1-1
clone_size: few
cdr3_aa: CASSQGVGDRGLKDTEAFF
cdr3_nt: TGCGCCAGCAGCCAAGGGGTTGGGGACAGGGGATTAAAGGACACTGAAGCTTTCTTT